The clone carrying this T cell receptor (beta chain) was detected once. The record originates from a study of OX40 agonist ivuxolimab in advanced cancers. Clones were read by immunoSEQ multiplex PCR, and TCRdb kept only the in-frame ones, dropping some. The sample lists 69,000 or so clones, almost 85% seen once, with 4% to 6% in the top ten. V shed 8 bases and J shed 2 bases, with 10 bases lying between them. Germline CDR1 and CDR2: LNHDA and SQIVND (reference sequence). The CDR3 runs to 12 residues. The rearrangement joins TRBV19 to TRBJ2-7; the D call may be TRBD1 or TRBD2 (5 bases each). The specimen comprised CD4+ or CD8+ T cells sorted from blood, sampled in a trial of the OX40 agonist ivuxolimab. The TCR comes from an adult with an advanced solid tumor such as melanoma, head and neck, liver or kidney cancer. CDR3 DNA: TGTGCCAGTTCCAGGGACCCCTACGAGCAGTACTTC. Protein sequence: CASSRDPYEQYF.